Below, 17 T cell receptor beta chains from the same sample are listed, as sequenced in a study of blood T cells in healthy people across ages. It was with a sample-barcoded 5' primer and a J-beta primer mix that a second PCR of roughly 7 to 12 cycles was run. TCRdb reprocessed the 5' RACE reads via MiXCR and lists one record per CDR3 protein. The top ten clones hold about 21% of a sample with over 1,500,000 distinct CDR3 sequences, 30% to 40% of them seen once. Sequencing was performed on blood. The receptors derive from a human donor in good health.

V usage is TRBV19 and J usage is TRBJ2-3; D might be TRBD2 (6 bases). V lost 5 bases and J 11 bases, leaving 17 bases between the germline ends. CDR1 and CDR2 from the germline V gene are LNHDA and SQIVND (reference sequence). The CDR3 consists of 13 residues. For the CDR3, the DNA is TGTGCCAGTAGTGGAGGGGCCGACCTTAGGCAGTATTTT. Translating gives CASSGGADLRQYF. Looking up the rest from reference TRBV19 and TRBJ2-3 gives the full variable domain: DGGITQSPKYLFRKEGQNVTLSCEQNLNHDAMYWYRQDPGQGLRLIYYSQIVNDFQKGDIAEGYSVSREKKESFPLTVTSAQKNPTAFYLCASSGGADLRQYFGPGTRLTVL.

CDR3 coding DNA: TGTGCCAGCTCACCGTCCGCGCAGGGCGTCACAGATACGCAGTATTTT. Translation: CASSPSAQGVTDTQYF. The V and J genes are TRBV18 and TRBJ2-3, with D maybe TRBD1 (5 bases). This CDR3 is built from 16 residues. The germline V gene encodes CDR1 KGHSH and CDR2 LQKENI. V was shortened by 3 bases and J by 2 bases, with 15 bases between the two germline ends.

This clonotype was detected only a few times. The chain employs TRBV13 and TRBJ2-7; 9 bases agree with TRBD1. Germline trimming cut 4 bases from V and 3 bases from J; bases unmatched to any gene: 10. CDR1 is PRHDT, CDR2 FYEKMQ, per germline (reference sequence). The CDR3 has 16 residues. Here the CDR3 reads CASSSTYRDRDYEQYF. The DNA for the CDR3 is TGTGCCAGCAGCTCGACGTACCGGGACAGGGACTACGAGCAGTACTTC.

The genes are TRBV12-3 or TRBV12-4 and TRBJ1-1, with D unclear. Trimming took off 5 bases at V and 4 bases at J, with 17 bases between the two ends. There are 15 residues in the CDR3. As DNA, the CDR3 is TGTGCCAGCAGTGCCACCGGTGGGATGAGCACTGAAGCTTTCTTT. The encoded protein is CASSATGGMSTEAFF.

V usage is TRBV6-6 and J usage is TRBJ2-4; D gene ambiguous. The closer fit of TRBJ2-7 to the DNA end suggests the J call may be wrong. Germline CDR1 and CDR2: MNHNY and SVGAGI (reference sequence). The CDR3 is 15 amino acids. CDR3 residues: CASSYSNLPSYEQYF. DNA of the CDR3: TGTGCCAGCAGTTACTCGAACCTTCCCTCTTACGAGCAGTACTTC.

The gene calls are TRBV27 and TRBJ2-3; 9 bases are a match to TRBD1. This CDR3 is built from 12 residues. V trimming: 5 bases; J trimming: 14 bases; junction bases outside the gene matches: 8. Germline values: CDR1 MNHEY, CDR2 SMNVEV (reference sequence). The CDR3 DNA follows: TGTGCCAGCAGTAACAGGGGGCTAGTGCGGTATTTT. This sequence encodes CASSNRGLVRYF.

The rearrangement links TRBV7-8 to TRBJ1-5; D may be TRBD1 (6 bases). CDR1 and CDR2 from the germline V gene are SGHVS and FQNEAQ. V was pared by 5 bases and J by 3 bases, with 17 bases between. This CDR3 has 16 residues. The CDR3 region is CASSLLTGLPNQPQHF. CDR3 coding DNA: TGTGCCAGCAGCCTTTTAACAGGGCTCCCCAATCAGCCCCAGCATTTT.

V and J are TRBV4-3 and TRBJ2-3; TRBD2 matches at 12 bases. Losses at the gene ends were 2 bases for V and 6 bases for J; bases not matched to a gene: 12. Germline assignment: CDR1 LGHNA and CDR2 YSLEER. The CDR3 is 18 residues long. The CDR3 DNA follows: TGCGCCAGCAGCCAACCCCCGTCTAGCGGGGGGGCCCGGGATACGCAGTATTTT. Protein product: CASSQPPSSGGARDTQYF.

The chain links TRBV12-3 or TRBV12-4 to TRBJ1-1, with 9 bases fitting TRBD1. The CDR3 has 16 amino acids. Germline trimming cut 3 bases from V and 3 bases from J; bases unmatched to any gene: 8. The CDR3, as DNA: TGTGCCAGCAGTTTTACAGGGGGCATCGGGTACACTGAAGCTTTCTTT. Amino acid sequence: CASSFTGGIGYTEAFF.

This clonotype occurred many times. The chain's CDR3 is CASSPQSTGGNIQYF. The CDR3 region has the DNA TGTGCCAGCAGCCCTCAATCGACAGGGGGCAACATTCAGTACTTC. The chain recombines TRBV7-2 with TRBJ2-4; TRBD1 matches at 10 bases. The germline gives CDR1 SGHTA, CDR2 FQGNSA. V lost 5 bases, J lost 7 bases, and 8 bases stayed unmatched. This CDR3 is built from 15 residues.

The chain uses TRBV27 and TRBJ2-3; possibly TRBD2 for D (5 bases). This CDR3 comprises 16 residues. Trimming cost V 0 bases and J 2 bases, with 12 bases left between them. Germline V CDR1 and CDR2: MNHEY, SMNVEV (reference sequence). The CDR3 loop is CASSLSAGVNTDTQYF. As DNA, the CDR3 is TGTGCCAGCAGTTTATCAGCCGGGGTCAACACAGATACGCAGTATTTT.

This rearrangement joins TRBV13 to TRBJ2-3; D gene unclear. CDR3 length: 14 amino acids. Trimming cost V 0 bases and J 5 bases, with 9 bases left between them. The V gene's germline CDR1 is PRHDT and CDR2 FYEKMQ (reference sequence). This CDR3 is CASSLGSGIDTQYF. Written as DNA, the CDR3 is TGTGCCAGCAGCTTAGGTAGTGGGATAGATACGCAGTATTTT. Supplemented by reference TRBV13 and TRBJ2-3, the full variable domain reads AAGVIQSPRHLIKEKRETATLKCYPIPRHDTVYWYQQGPGQDPQFLISFYEKMQSDKGSIPDRFSAQQFSDYHSELNMSSLELGDSALYFCASSLGSGIDTQYFGPGTRLTVL.

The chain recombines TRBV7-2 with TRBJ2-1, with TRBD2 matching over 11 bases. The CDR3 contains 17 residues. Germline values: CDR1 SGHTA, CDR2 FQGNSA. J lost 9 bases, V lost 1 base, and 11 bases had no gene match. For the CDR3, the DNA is TGTGCCAGCAGCTTAGTGGCCTTAGCGGGGGGGCCGGGTGAGCAGTTCTTC. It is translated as CASSLVALAGGPGEQFF.

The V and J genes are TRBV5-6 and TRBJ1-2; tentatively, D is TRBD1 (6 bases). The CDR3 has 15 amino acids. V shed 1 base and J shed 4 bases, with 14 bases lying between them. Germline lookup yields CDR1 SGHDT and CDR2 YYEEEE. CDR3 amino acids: CASSLFGGPGYGYTF. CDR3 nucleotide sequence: TGTGCCAGCAGCTTGTTCGGGGGGCCAGGCTATGGCTACACCTTC.

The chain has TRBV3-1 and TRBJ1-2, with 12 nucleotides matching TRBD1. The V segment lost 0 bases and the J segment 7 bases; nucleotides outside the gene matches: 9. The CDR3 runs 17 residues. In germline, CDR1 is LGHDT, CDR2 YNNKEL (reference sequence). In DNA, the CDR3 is TGTGCCAGCAGCCAAGAATCGGCCGGGACAGGGGGCTTTGGCTACACCTTC. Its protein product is CASSQESAGTGGFGYTF.

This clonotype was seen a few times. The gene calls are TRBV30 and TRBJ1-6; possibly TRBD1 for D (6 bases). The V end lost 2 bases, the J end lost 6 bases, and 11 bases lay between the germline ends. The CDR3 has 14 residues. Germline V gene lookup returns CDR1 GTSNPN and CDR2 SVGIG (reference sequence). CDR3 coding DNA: TGTGCCTGGAGTTTAGACAGGAGTAATTCACCCCTCCACTTT. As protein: CAWSLDRSNSPLHF.

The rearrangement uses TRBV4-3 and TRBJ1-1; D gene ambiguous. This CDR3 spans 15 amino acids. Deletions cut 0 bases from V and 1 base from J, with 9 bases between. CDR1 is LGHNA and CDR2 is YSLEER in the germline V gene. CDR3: CASSQDVFANTEAFF. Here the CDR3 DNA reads TGCGCCAGCAGCCAAGATGTCTTCGCGAACACTGAAGCTTTCTTT.